This T cell receptor beta chain was retrieved from a study of blood T cell repertoires in COVID-19. About the research overall: There were acute and convalescent COVID-19 samples, and they came from the United States, Italy and Spain. T cells, B-cell-depleted T cells, or PBMCs provided the cDNA or gDNA that served as material.

Germline CDR1 reads LGHDT; CDR2 reads YNNKEL (reference sequence). The CDR3 sequence is 16 residues long. With 2 bases removed from V and 0 bases from J, the gap between germline ends came to 12 bases. Authors' methods: Nucleated cell number was recorded as an estimate derived from reference gene primer amplification. The assay was immunoSEQ multiplex PCR, and TCRdb's table has in-frame clones only and misses some. V, J and clone size reflect that table, while D and trimming were determined from the DNA. The repertoire consists of roughly 120,000 clones, with more than 75% occurring once and the leading ten covering approximately 1.5%.

The chain recombines TRBV3-1 (or the pseudogene TRBV3-2) with TRBJ2-3, with a possible D match to TRBD2 (6 bases). Sequencing was carried out using peripheral blood. The origin of this receptor is a man in his forties with acute or convalescent COVID-19. The CDR3 DNA sequence: TGTGCCAGCAGCCAAAAAGCGGGCCATAGCACAGATACGCAGTATTTT. Protein product: CASSQKAGHSTDTQYF.